A single sample gave rise to the 27 T cell receptor beta chains below, sequenced in a study of T cell clonotyping in hematopoietic cell transplantation. Assay: immunoSEQ multiplex PCR; the TCRdb copy retains only in-frame clones and omits some. The sample contains around 37,000 clones, approximately 95% of which appear only once. The sample taken for sequencing was peripheral blood mononuclear cells. The receptors were sampled from a man under 40 in good health. Some clones in this sample may be carry-over from other donors' samples.

J is TRBJ1-2 and V is TRBV11-2, with no clear D. The germline V and J ends were trimmed by 3 bases and 8 bases, with 16 bases remaining between them. Germline V gene lookup returns CDR1 SGHAT and CDR2 FQNNGV. CDR3 length: 14 amino acids. CDR3 in DNA: TGTGCCAGCAGCTTGCTCACCCCTTGGGGAGGCTACACCTTC. This encodes CASSLLTPWGGYTF.

The chain has TRBV10-2 and TRBJ1-2; D gene uncertain. This CDR3 region has 15 residues. The V end lost 7 bases, the J end lost 0 bases, and 15 bases lay between the germline ends. Germline lookup yields CDR1 WSHSY and CDR2 SAAADI. Written as DNA, the CDR3 is TGCGCCAGCACTCCCTCCTGGACCTCTAACTATGGCTACACCTTC. It is translated as CASTPSWTSNYGYTF.

The chain is built from TRBV19 and TRBJ1-2, with a tentative D call TRBD1 (5 bases). CDR3 length equals 14 residues. Germline CDR1 reads LNHDA; CDR2 reads SQIVND (reference sequence). Trimming removed 3 bases from V and 4 bases from J, with 12 bases in between. The CDR3 DNA follows: TGTGCCAGTAGTATGGGGGGTTGGAGCTATGGCTACACCTTC. This encodes CASSMGGWSYGYTF.

The gene calls are TRBV10-3 and TRBJ1-3; D ambiguous. The CDR3 contains 13 residues. The V end was cut by 10 bases, the J end by 2 bases, with 12 bases between. CDR1 is ENHRY, CDR2 SYGVKD, per germline. CDR3 DNA: TGTGCCACCAGCGAGGGTACTGGAAACACCATATATTTT. Its translation: CATSEGTGNTIYF.

V and J are TRBV11-1 and TRBJ2-7; the D gene is possibly TRBD2 (5 bases). Trimming took 10 bases from V and 6 from J, leaving 16 bases between them. The germline V gene encodes CDR1 SGHAT and CDR2 FQDESV (reference sequence). The CDR3 is 12 residues long. The CDR3 here is CATRQFEGEQYF. DNA for the CDR3: TGTGCCACCCGCCAGTTTGAGGGCGAGCAGTACTTC.

This clone showed up just once. The V and J genes are TRBV2 and TRBJ2-3; no clear D. Germline V gives CDR1 SNHLY, CDR2 FYNNEI. This CDR3 is built from 12 residues. With 1 base removed from V and 4 bases from J, the gap between germline ends came to 3 bases. The CDR3 loop is CASSEVSDTQYF. In DNA, the CDR3 is TGTGCCAGCAGTGAAGTGTCAGATACGCAGTATTTT.

This chain joins TRBV5-1 and TRBJ2-1; tentative D call: TRBD2 (6 bases). CDR1 is SGHRS and CDR2 is YFSETQ in the germline V gene. V was trimmed by 3 bases and J by 2 bases, leaving 12 bases between them. The CDR3 is made up of 15 amino acids. The CDR3 region is CASSSVGGTYNEQFF. The DNA of the CDR3 is TGCGCCAGCAGCTCCGTCGGGGGAACCTACAATGAGCAGTTCTTC.

The count of this clone is one. The V gene is TRBV7-2, the J gene TRBJ2-4; D gene unclear. V lost 6 bases to trimming and J lost 0 bases, with 12 bases between them. Germline V gene data show CDR1 as SGHTA and CDR2 as FQGNSA. The CDR3 has 15 amino acids. The CDR3 DNA follows: TGTGCCAGCAGTATATTTTCTCTAGCCAAAAACATTCAGTACTTC. This codes for CASSIFSLAKNIQYF.

The chain's CDR3 is CASSQDLGSEQYF. CDR3 in DNA: TGTGCCAGCAGCCAAGACTTGGGATCCGAGCAGTACTTC. This sequence joins TRBV14 and TRBJ2-7; the D is unclear. Per the germline V gene, CDR1 is SGHDN and CDR2 is FVKESK. The CDR3 is 13 residues long. V lost 0 bases and J 6 bases, leaving 9 bases between the germline ends.

The chain carries TRBV10-2 and TRBJ2-7; D may match TRBD1 or TRBD2 (6 bases each). V was shortened by 4 bases and J by 2 bases, with 18 bases between the two germline ends. The length of the CDR3 is 16 residues. Looked up from germline, CDR1 is WSHSY and CDR2 is SAAADI. The CDR3 DNA sequence: TGCGCCAGCAGTGTTATTCGGGGGCAGGGAACCTACGAGCAGTACTTC. Protein sequence: CASSVIRGQGTYEQYF.

CDR3 amino acids: CASSEFWGGPTGELFF. DNA for the CDR3: TGCGCCAGCAGTGAGTTTTGGGGGGGCCCGACCGGGGAGCTGTTTTTT. V is TRBV10-2 and J is TRBJ2-2; weak D call: TRBD2 (7 bases). The germline V gene has CDR1 WSHSY and CDR2 SAAADI. The V end lost 1 base, the J end lost 5 bases, and 14 bases lay between the germline ends. There are 16 residues in the CDR3.

This clone was seen just once. This chain links TRBV5-1 with TRBJ1-4, with TRBD1 matching over 8 bases. The CDR3 spans 15 residues. Germline loops: CDR1 SGHRS, CDR2 YFSETQ. With 5 bases clipped from V and 5 bases from J, the junction kept 8 bases outside the gene matches. The DNA of the CDR3 is TGCGCCAGCAGACCGCAGGGGGCTCGCAATGAAAAACTGTTTTTT. This codes for CASRPQGARNEKLFF.

This chain joins TRBV5-1 and TRBJ2-7; D is tentatively TRBD1 or TRBD2 (5 bases each). Per the germline V gene, CDR1 is SGHRS and CDR2 is YFSETQ. CDR3 length: 15 amino acids. Trimming stripped 2 bases from V and 2 bases from J, with 14 bases between. As DNA, the CDR3 is TGCGCCAGCAGCTTCACCGGGACGGAGGCCTACGAGCAGTACTTC. It codes for CASSFTGTEAYEQYF. Using reference TRBV5-1 and TRBJ2-7 for the parts outside the CDR3, the full variable domain is KAGVTQTPRYLIKTRGQQVTLSCSPISGHRSVSWYQQTPGQGLQFLFEYFSETQRNKGNFPGRFSGRQFSNSRSEMNVSTLELGDSALYLCASSFTGTEAYEQYFGPGTRLTVT.

J is TRBJ2-6 and V is TRBV11-2; 7 bases align to TRBD1. Germline V gene sequence: CDR1 SGHAT, CDR2 FQNNGV. This CDR3 is built from 16 residues. V was pared by 1 base and J by 4 bases, with 4 bases of the junction left unmatched. In DNA form, the CDR3 reads TGTGCCAGCAGCTTAGGACAGGGTGACGGGGCCAACGTCCTGACTTTC. Translation gives CASSLGQGDGANVLTF. Supplemented by reference TRBV11-2 and TRBJ2-6, the full variable domain reads EAGVAQSPRYKIIEKRQSVAFWCNPISGHATLYWYQQILGQGPKLLIQFQNNGVVDDSQLPKDRFSAERLKGVDSTLKIQPAKLEDSAVYLCASSLGQGDGANVLTFGAGSRLTVL.

This clone has just one count. This sequence joins TRBV7-6 and TRBJ2-1; D perhaps matches TRBD1 (6 bases). The germline CDR1 and CDR2 sequences are SGHVS and FNYEAQ. Deletions cut 1 base from V and 4 bases from J, with 17 bases between. The CDR3 contains 17 residues. The CDR3 here is CASSLGAPQGPYNEQFF. The CDR3 DNA follows: TGTGCCAGCAGCTTAGGGGCCCCACAGGGACCATACAATGAGCAGTTCTTC.

This clone showed up just a few times. The chain has TRBV9 and TRBJ1-2; tentatively, D is TRBD1 (5 bases). Trimming stripped 4 bases from V and 3 bases from J, with 16 bases between. From germline, CDR1 is SGDLS and CDR2 YYNGEE. The CDR3 has 15 amino acids. CDR3 DNA sequence: TGTGCCAGCAGCCGAGGGGAATCCACGGACTATGGCTACACCTTC. This gives the protein CASSRGESTDYGYTF.

The CDR3 nucleotides are TGTGCCAGCAGTGGCCGGGACAGCCTCCTCGACACTGAAGCTTTCTTT. This translates into CASSGRDSLLDTEAFF. The genes are TRBV25-1 and TRBJ1-1; 7 bases match TRBD1. CDR1 and CDR2 from the germline V gene are MGHDK and SYGVNS. The junction had 11 bases not matched to a gene; V was cut back by 4 bases and J by 3 bases. This CDR3 region has 16 residues. The variable domain in full, completed from reference TRBV25-1 and TRBJ1-1, reads EADIYQTPRYLVIGTGKKITLECSQTMGHDKMYWYQQDPGMELHLIHYSYGVNSTEKGDLSSESTVSRIRTEHFPLTLESARPSHTSQYLCASSGRDSLLDTEAFFGQGTRLTVV.

This chain links TRBV10-3 with TRBJ1-1, with D possibly TRBD1 on 6 matching bases. The CDR3 totals 14 residues. V was trimmed by 10 bases and J by 2 bases, leaving 17 bases between them. Germline V gene sequence: CDR1 ENHRY, CDR2 SYGVKD. The CDR3 sequence is CATLNRAGNTEAFF. The CDR3 DNA reads TGTGCCACCCTGAACAGGGCCGGAAACACTGAAGCTTTCTTT.

The chain is built from TRBV9 and TRBJ2-5; D may be TRBD1 or TRBD2 (6 bases each). Trimming cost V 2 bases and J 1 base, with 15 bases left between them. The CDR3 totals 16 residues. Germline V lookup: CDR1 SGDLS, CDR2 YYNGEE. The CDR3 region has the DNA TGTGCCAGCAGCGTGGAGGGGGTAGGGGGCCAAGAGACCCAGTACTTC. Translated: CASSVEGVGGQETQYF.

V gene TRBV19 combines with J gene TRBJ2-7; maybe TRBD1 (6 bases). The CDR3 sequence is 14 residues long. Germline CDR1 reads LNHDA; CDR2 reads SQIVND (reference sequence). The V gene lost 6 bases and the J gene lost 2 bases, with 14 bases spanning the gap. The CDR3 region is CASRRTVGAYEQYF. The CDR3 nucleotides are TGTGCCAGTAGACGGACAGTGGGAGCCTACGAGCAGTACTTC.

This chain links TRBV7-2 with TRBJ2-5, with D possibly called TRBD1 or TRBD2 (6 bases each). This CDR3 has 16 residues. The V gene lost 2 bases and the J gene lost 4 bases, with 17 bases spanning the gap. Germline V gives CDR1 SGHTA, CDR2 FQGNSA. CDR3 residues: CASSLRGGGRGETQYF. The CDR3, as DNA: TGTGCCAGCAGCTTACGAGGAGGGGGGCGTGGAGAGACCCAGTACTTC.

This chain links TRBV7-9 with TRBJ2-3; D perhaps matches TRBD1 (5 bases). V lost 3 bases to trimming and J lost 3 bases, with 10 bases between them. Germline V lookup: CDR1 SEHNR, CDR2 FQNEAQ (reference sequence). The CDR3 extends over 14 amino acids. The CDR3 DNA reads TGTGCCAGCAGCTTGTCGACAGAAACAGATACGCAGTATTTT. Amino acids: CASSLSTETDTQYF. The full variable domain, completed using reference TRBV7-9 and TRBJ2-3, is DTGVSQNPRHKITKRGQNVTFRCDPISEHNRLYWYRQTLGQGPEFLTYFQNEAQLEKSRLLSDRFSAERPKGSFSTLEIQRTEQGDSAMYLCASSLSTETDTQYFGPGTRLTVL.

Note on this clone: The junction departs from germline at one end; a sequencing error may be responsible. The chain recombines TRBV7-7 with TRBJ2-1; 7 nucleotides align to TRBD2. There are 13 residues in the CDR3. Germline loops: CDR1 SSHAT, CDR2 FNYEAQ (reference sequence). As DNA, the CDR3 is TGTGCTAGCAGCGGACTAGACTACAATGAGCAGTTCTTC. Translating gives CASSGLDYNEQFF. Supplemented by reference TRBV7-7 and TRBJ2-1, the full variable domain reads GAGVSQSPRYKVTKRGQDVTLRCDPISSHATLYWYQQALGQGPEFLTYFNYEAQPDKSGLPSDRFSAERPEGSISTLTIQRTEQRDSAMYRCASSGLDYNEQFFGPGTRLTVL.

The genes are TRBV30 and TRBJ2-3; 12 bases are a match to TRBD2. CDR1 and CDR2 (germline): GTSNPN, SVGIG (reference sequence). This CDR3 has 13 residues. J was trimmed by 5 bases and V by 5 bases; bases with no gene match: 2. CDR3 sequence: CAWGLAGLDTQYF. The CDR3 region has the DNA TGTGCCTGGGGACTAGCGGGATTAGATACGCAGTATTTT.

This chain joins TRBV11-3 and TRBJ1-2, with TRBD1 as a possible D gene (5 bases). The CDR3 has 14 residues. V shed 4 bases and J shed 4 bases, with 13 bases lying between them. Looked up from germline, CDR1 is SGHNT and CDR2 is YENEEA. The CDR3: CASSSRERAYGYTF. In DNA form, the CDR3 reads TGTGCCAGCAGCTCCAGGGAAAGGGCCTATGGCTACACCTTC. Using reference TRBV11-3 and TRBJ1-2 for the parts outside the CDR3, the full variable domain is EAGVVQSPRYKIIEKKQPVAFWCNPISGHNTLYWYLQNLGQGPELLIRYENEEAVDDSQLPKDRFSAERLKGVDSTLKIQPAELGDSAVYLCASSSRERAYGYTFGSGTRLTVV.

The J gene is TRBJ2-2, the V gene TRBV4-3; D is possibly TRBD1 (5 bases). The germline CDR1 and CDR2 sequences are LGHNA and YSLEER. The V end was cut by 1 base, the J end by 11 bases, with 8 bases between. This CDR3 region has 12 residues. CDR3 protein: CASSQGGSELFF. CDR3 coding DNA: TGCGCCAGCAGCCAAGGGGGCTCTGAGCTGTTTTTT.

The V gene is TRBV18, the J gene TRBJ1-5, with 7 bases fitting TRBD1. The CDR3 spans 16 residues. The germline gives CDR1 KGHSH, CDR2 LQKENI. V shed 0 bases and J 4 bases; nucleotides not matched to a gene: 6. The CDR3 coding sequence is TGTGCCAGCTCACCACCGCAGGCAGGGGGGAATCAGCCCCAGCATTTT. Translated, it gives CASSPPQAGGNQPQHF. Full variable domain (missing parts from reference TRBV18 and TRBJ1-5): NAGVMQNPRHLVRRRGQEARLRCSPMKGHSHVYWYRQLPEEGLKFMVYLQKENIIDESGMPKERFSAEFPKEGPSILRIQQVVRGDSAAYFCASSPPQAGGNQPQHFGDGTRLSIL.